Listed below are T cell receptor beta chains from one sample, sequenced in a study of cytomegalovirus exposure and HLA in healthy donors. Generated by immunoSEQ multiplex PCR, the TCRdb table keeps only in-frame clones and is missing some. The sample yields some 250,000 clones, 82% seen once. The material sequenced was PBMCs. The receptors derive from a woman between 40 and 50 years old in good health and CMV-seropositive. Each CDR3 is given with its conserved first and last residue. D genes are given only for firm matches.

cdr3_nt	cdr3_aa	d_call	v_call	j_call
TGTGCCGTGGAAAGCAGGACTAGCGGGGGGCCCCAAGAGACCCAGTACTTC	CAVESRTSGGPQETQYF	TRBD2	TRBV7-9	TRBJ2-5
TGCGCCAGCAGAATGAGCGTGTTAGGGGTCCGGAACACTGAAGCTTTCTTT	CASRMSVLGVRNTEAFF	-	TRBV5-1	TRBJ1-1
TGTGCCAGCAGAGGACTTGGCGAGCAGTACTTC	CASRGLGEQYF	-	TRBV2	TRBJ2-7
TGCGCCAGCAGCAGACAGGGTAACTATGGCTACACCTTC	CASSRQGNYGYTF	TRBD1	TRBV4-1	TRBJ1-2
TGTGCCAGCAGCAAAGCCAAGGGGGAGACCCAGTACTTC	CASSKAKGETQYF	-	TRBV21-1	TRBJ2-5
TGTGCCAGCAGCTTTTACAGGGGGCGTAAGGATTTCGAGCAGTTCTTC	CASSFYRGRKDFEQFF	-	TRBV12-1	TRBJ2-1
TGCGCCACCGGCCGGGACAGGAACTACGAGCAGTACTTC	CATGRDRNYEQYF	TRBD1	TRBV5-1	TRBJ2-7
TGTGCCAGTAGTAGTCGCCTCGGGTGGTATAATGAAAAACTGTTTTTT	CASSSRLGWYNEKLFF	-	TRBV19	TRBJ1-4
TGTGCCAGCAGCTTGCTTCGGGGAAAGGACACTGAAGCTTTCTTT	CASSLLRGKDTEAFF	-	TRBV5-6	TRBJ1-1
TGCGCCAGCAGCCCCACCCTTAGCGGGAGATCAGATACGCAGTATTTT	CASSPTLSGRSDTQYF	TRBD2	TRBV4-3	TRBJ2-3
TGTGCCAGCAGCTTAGCGCCAGGGGAATGGAACACTGAAGCTTTCTTT	CASSLAPGEWNTEAFF	-	TRBV7-9	TRBJ1-1
TGTGCCAGCAGCTTAGCAAGACAGGGGGGCCAATTAACGCAGTATTTT	CASSLARQGGQLTQYF	TRBD1	TRBV5-4	TRBJ2-3
TGTGCCAGTAGTAGAGGCGGAGGATCACCCCTCCACTTT	CASSRGGGSPLHF	-	TRBV19	TRBJ1-6
TGTGCCAGCAGCTTACTAGCGGGAGATGTGGGCTCCTACAATGAGCAGTTCTTC	CASSLLAGDVGSYNEQFF	TRBD2	TRBV11-3	TRBJ2-1
TGTGCCAGCAGTCCAGGACAGTACAATCAGCCCCAGCATTTT	CASSPGQYNQPQHF	-	TRBV6-1	TRBJ1-5
TGTGCCAGCGGGAGGGGCAGGGAAGCTTTCTTT	CASGRGREAFF	-	TRBV19	TRBJ1-1
TGCGCCAGCAGCCTACCTCAGGACGGGGGGCAGTACTTC	CASSLPQDGGQYF	-	TRBV5-1	TRBJ2-7
TGTGCCAGTTATAGCGGGATGAATGAGCAGTTCTTC	CASYSGMNEQFF	TRBD2	TRBV28	TRBJ2-1
TGTGCCAGCAGCCTGGGACAGGGAAATGAAAAACTGTTTTTT	CASSLGQGNEKLFF	TRBD1	TRBV6-1	TRBJ1-4
TGTGCCAGCAGCTTAGGGCGGGAGTGGGCCAAAAACATTCAGTACTTC	CASSLGREWAKNIQYF	TRBD2	TRBV7-9	TRBJ2-4
TGTGCCAGCAGCTTGGGAGGAGGGGAAGCACGAAGGGGCTACACCTTC	CASSLGGGEARRGYTF	-	TRBV5-6	TRBJ1-2
TGTGCCAGCAGCTTAGGGGCCGAAATTAACTATGGCTACACCTTC	CASSLGAEINYGYTF	-	TRBV7-9	TRBJ1-2
TGTGCCAGCAGCGTAGCTGGGGGGGAGATAGCAGATACGCAGTATTTT	CASSVAGGEIADTQYF	TRBD2	TRBV9	TRBJ2-3
TGCGCCAGCAGCCCTTGGGACAGTGATTCGAACACTGAAGCTTTCTTT	CASSPWDSDSNTEAFF	TRBD1	TRBV5-1	TRBJ1-1
TGTGCCAGCAGTTTGGGGGGGACAGGGTCAAAGGAAGCTTTCTTT	CASSLGGTGSKEAFF	TRBD1	TRBV27	TRBJ1-1
TGTGCCTGGACTTGGGGACAGGGGGGGGTAAACACTGAAGCTTTCTTT	CAWTWGQGGVNTEAFF	TRBD1	TRBV30	TRBJ1-1
TGTGCCTGGGAGGATATAGACGCTTCCTACGAGCAGTACTTC	CAWEDIDASYEQYF	-	TRBV30	TRBJ2-7
TGTGCCAGTAGACGACAGGGTCTGCCGGGCACCGGGGAGCTGTTTTTT	CASRRQGLPGTGELFF	TRBD1	TRBV19	TRBJ2-2
TGTGCCAGCAGCTTAGGTAACAGCAACTCCTACGAGCAGTACTTC	CASSLGNSNSYEQYF	-	TRBV7-9	TRBJ2-7
TGTGCCAGCAGTTACTCGGGGGGTTACACTGAAGCTTTCTTT	CASSYSGGYTEAFF	-	TRBV6-5	TRBJ1-1
TGTGCCAGCAGTGAAGCAGTGACAGTCTATGGCTACACCTTC	CASSEAVTVYGYTF	-	TRBV6-1	TRBJ1-2
TGTGCCAGCAGCTGGGGGGGACAGGGGTTAACCGGGGAGCTGTTTTTT	CASSWGGQGLTGELFF	TRBD1	TRBV7-8	TRBJ2-2
TGTGCCAGCAGCGTAGCCGGGAACTATGGCTACACCTTC	CASSVAGNYGYTF	-	TRBV9	TRBJ1-2
TGTGCCAGCAGCACGGGACTAGCGGGGGGCCCACTCAATGAGCAGTTCTTC	CASSTGLAGGPLNEQFF	TRBD2	TRBV7-6	TRBJ2-1
TGCGCCAGCAGCCAAGCCGGGGGACTAGCGGGAGGACGGGAGCAGTTCTTC	CASSQAGGLAGGREQFF	TRBD2	TRBV4-3	TRBJ2-1
TGTGCCAGCAGCTTCGGGACTAGCGGTTACGAGCAGTACTTC	CASSFGTSGYEQYF	TRBD2	TRBV5-8	TRBJ2-7
TGTGCCAGCAGCTTAGAAGGGGGATATAATTCACCCCTCCACTTT	CASSLEGGYNSPLHF	-	TRBV7-2	TRBJ1-6
TGTGCCAGTTCAGTTGGGTCGGGGACCTACGAGCAGTACTTC	CASSVGSGTYEQYF	-	TRBV19	TRBJ2-7
TGTGCCAGCAGCGAGGTAGCGGGACGTCGCAATGAGCAGTTCTTC	CASSEVAGRRNEQFF	TRBD2	TRBV7-9	TRBJ2-1
TGTGCCAGCAGTTCCCGGAGTAGCGGCAATGAGCAGTTCTTC	CASSSRSSGNEQFF	-	TRBV6-6	TRBJ2-1
TGTGCCAGCAGCTTGGCCGGGACAGGGGACTATGGCTACACCTTC	CASSLAGTGDYGYTF	TRBD1	TRBV7-9	TRBJ1-2
TGTGCCAGCAGCCAAGGCGGGAGCGGCTACGAGCAGTACTTC	CASSQGGSGYEQYF	TRBD2	TRBV4-2	TRBJ2-7